These 11 T cell receptor beta chains originate from one sample sequenced in a study of blood T cell repertoires in COVID-19. Profiling relied on immunoSEQ multiplex PCR, and the TCRdb table lists in-frame clones only, not all of them. The sample has 150,000 to 200,000 clones, 70% to 90% seen once. Sequenced sample: peripheral blood. These receptors were taken from a woman aged 80 or over with COVID-19, enrolled during active disease.

This chain links TRBV5-6 with TRBJ2-2, with D possibly matching TRBD2 (5 bases). The CDR3 runs to 15 residues. V was clipped by 0 bases and J by 4 bases, with 10 bases between them. Germline loops: CDR1 SGHDT, CDR2 YYEEEE. The CDR3 spells CASSLGGFGTGELFF. The CDR3 nucleotides are TGTGCCAGCAGCTTGGGAGGGTTTGGCACCGGGGAGCTGTTTTTT. Full variable domain (remainder filled in from reference TRBV5-6 and TRBJ2-2): DAGVTQSPTHLIKTRGQQVTLRCSPKSGHDTVSWYQQALGQGPQFIFQYYEEEERQRGNFPDRFSGHQFPNYSSELNVNALLLGDSALYLCASSLGGFGTGELFFGEGSRLTVL.

V usage is TRBV14 and J usage is TRBJ2-1; a possible D gene is TRBD2 (5 bases). Germline CDR1 reads SGHDN; CDR2 reads FVKESK. There are 12 residues in the CDR3. Trimming removed 8 bases from V and 8 bases from J, with 13 bases in between. The CDR3 coding sequence is TGTGCCAGCGGTCGAGGGATCGATGAGCAGTTCTTC. It is translated as CASGRGIDEQFF.

The rearrangement links TRBV4-2 to TRBJ1-5; no firm D call. Germline V gene data show CDR1 as LGHNA and CDR2 as YNFKEQ. The CDR3 is made up of 17 amino acids. V was clipped by 2 bases and J by 1 base, with 15 bases between them. The CDR3 DNA reads TGTGCCAGCAGCCAACAAGCGAGGATCGACAGCAATCAGCCCCAGCATTTT. This gives the protein CASSQQARIDSNQPQHF.

This clone was detected a few times. This chain joins TRBV9 and TRBJ1-1; D may be TRBD1 (6 bases). The V and J ends lost 2 bases and 10 bases respectively, with 15 bases between them. This CDR3 spans 13 amino acids. Germline values: CDR1 SGDLS, CDR2 YYNGEE. CDR3 residues: CASSVGDNNRAFF. Written as DNA, the CDR3 is TGTGCCAGCAGCGTGGGGGACAATAACCGAGCTTTCTTT.

The J gene is TRBJ1-1, the V gene TRBV9; no definite D call. V lost 0 bases, J lost 4 bases, and 7 bases lay in between. CDR1 is SGDLS, CDR2 YYNGEE, per germline. CDR3 size: 13 residues. CDR3 nucleotides: TGTGCCAGCAGCGTAGTCCGGGGCACTGAAGCTTTCTTT. As protein: CASSVVRGTEAFF.

The chain employs TRBV7-8 and TRBJ2-1, with 13 bases fitting TRBD2. V lost 1 base to trimming and J lost 8 bases; unmatched junction nucleotides: 2. The CDR3 is 15 residues long. Germline-derived CDR1 and CDR2 are SGHVS and FQNEAQ. The CDR3 is CASSLGLAGGDEQFF. For the CDR3, the DNA is TGTGCCAGCAGCTTAGGACTAGCGGGAGGCGATGAGCAGTTCTTC.

The V gene is TRBV28, the J gene TRBJ2-7; 11 bases match TRBD2. Per the germline V gene, CDR1 is MDHEN and CDR2 is SYDVKM. This CDR3 is 16 amino acids long. The V segment lost 6 bases and the J segment 0 bases; nucleotides outside the gene matches: 7. CDR3 in DNA: TGTGCCAGCAGGGATCCGGGACTAGCGGTCTCCTACGAGCAGTACTTC. Translating gives CASRDPGLAVSYEQYF.

The chain combines TRBV6-1 with TRBJ1-3; D is unresolved. Germline V gene sequence: CDR1 MNHNS, CDR2 SASEGT. The CDR3 length is 13 residues. The V gene lost 3 bases and the J gene lost 8 bases, with 11 bases spanning the gap. CDR3 sequence (DNA): TGTGCCAGCAGTGAGGGGAGGGTATACACCATATATTTT. Its protein is CASSEGRVYTIYF.

This clone has more than one count but fewer than ten. The CDR3 loop is CASSSHDGAPLHF. The CDR3 region has the DNA TGTGCCAGCAGTTCACATGACGGGGCACCCCTCCACTTT. V and J are TRBV12-3 or TRBV12-4 and TRBJ1-6; D remains unclear. The CDR3 has 13 residues. The V and J ends lost 4 bases and 11 bases respectively, with 12 bases between them.

V and J are TRBV6-2 or TRBV6-3 and TRBJ1-2; TRBD1 aligns across 7 bases. CDR1 and CDR2 from the germline V gene are MNHEY and SVGEGT. Losses at the gene ends were 6 bases for V and 2 bases for J; bases not matched to a gene: 3. This CDR3 contains 13 residues. In nucleotides, the CDR3 is TGTGCCAGCAGCCAACAGGGGAACTATGGCTACACCTTC. This translates into CASSQQGNYGYTF.

The chain employs TRBV28 and TRBJ2-1, with D possibly TRBD1 on 6 matching bases. The V gene lost 2 bases and the J gene lost 0 bases, with 8 bases spanning the gap. The germline CDR1 and CDR2 sequences are MDHEN and SYDVKM. This CDR3 has 15 amino acids. As DNA, the CDR3 is TGTGCCAGCAGTTTAACGGACAGCTCCTACAATGAGCAGTTCTTC. The encoded protein is CASSLTDSSYNEQFF. The full variable domain, rest sourced from reference TRBV28 and TRBJ2-1, is DVKVTQSSRYLVKRTGEKVFLECVQDMDHENMFWYRQDPGLGLRLIYFSYDVKMKEKGDIPEGYSVSREKKERFSLILESASTNQTSMYLCASSLTDSSYNEQFFGPGTRLTVL.